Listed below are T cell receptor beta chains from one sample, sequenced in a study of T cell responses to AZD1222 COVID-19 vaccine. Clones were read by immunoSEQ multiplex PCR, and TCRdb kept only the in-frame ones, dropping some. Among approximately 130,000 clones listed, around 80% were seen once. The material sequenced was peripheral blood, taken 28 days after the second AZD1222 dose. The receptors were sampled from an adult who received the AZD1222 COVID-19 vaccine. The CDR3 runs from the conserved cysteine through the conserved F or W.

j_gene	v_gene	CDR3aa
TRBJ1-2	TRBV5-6	CASSLAFQGPDGYTF
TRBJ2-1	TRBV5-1	CASREDSYNEQFF
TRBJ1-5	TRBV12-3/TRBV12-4	CASSFNQPQHF
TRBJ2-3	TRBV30	CAWSVLGGKSTDTQYF
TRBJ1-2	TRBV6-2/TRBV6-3	CASSDPGAYYGYTF
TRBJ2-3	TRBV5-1	CASSSGIGQLNADTQYF
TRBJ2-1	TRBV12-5	CASGFRGEQFF
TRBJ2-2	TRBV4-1	CASPLGTNNTGELFF
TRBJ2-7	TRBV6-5	CASSSGLRSYEQYF
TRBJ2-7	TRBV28	CASSLVTGPREEQYF
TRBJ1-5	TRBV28	CASSLRQPSNQPQHF
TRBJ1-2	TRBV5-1	CASSPGAANYGYTF
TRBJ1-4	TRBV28	CASTSPEGLFF
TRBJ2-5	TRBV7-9	CASSFQGAQETQYF
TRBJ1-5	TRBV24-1	CATSSGEGQPQHF
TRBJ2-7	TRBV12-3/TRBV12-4	CASVGPGSEQYF
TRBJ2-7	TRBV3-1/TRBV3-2	CASSPHSYEQYF
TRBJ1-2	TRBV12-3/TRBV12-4	CASSLRWAGYTF
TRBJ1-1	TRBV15	CATSRDPGVTEAFF
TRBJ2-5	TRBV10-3	CAISDRTSGGLGETQYF
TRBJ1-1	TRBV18	CASSLIVNTEAFF
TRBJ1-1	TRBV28	CATYTGGGGSSTEAFF
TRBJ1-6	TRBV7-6	CASSFGTPNSPLHF
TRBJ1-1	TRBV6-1	CASSERQGEFKAFF
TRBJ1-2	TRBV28	CASTTAGIGYGYTF
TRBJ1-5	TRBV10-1	CARGQPQHF
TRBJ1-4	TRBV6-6	CASTGQGKTNEKLFF
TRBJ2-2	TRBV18	CASSPGHVNTGELFF
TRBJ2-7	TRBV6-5	CASSLSPGQSYEQYF
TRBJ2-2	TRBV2	CASNRGIGGELFF
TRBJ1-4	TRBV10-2	CASSDWRTQRPPANEKLFF
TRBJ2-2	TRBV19	CASSTQPSGAGELFF
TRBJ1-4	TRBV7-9	CASSGQVLSTNEKLFF
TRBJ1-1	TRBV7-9	CASSSPLGGLTEAFF
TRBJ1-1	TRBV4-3	CASSHRDRTEAFF
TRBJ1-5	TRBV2	CASSDNIGDQPQHF
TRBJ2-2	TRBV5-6	CASRLSAGELFF
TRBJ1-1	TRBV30	CAWDRDRVRFGEAFF
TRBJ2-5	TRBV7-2	CASSGFQGPQETQYF
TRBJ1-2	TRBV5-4	CASSSGQGTGYGYTF
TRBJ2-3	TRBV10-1	CASSEARGGATDTQYF
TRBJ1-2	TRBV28	CASSLLGPYGYTF
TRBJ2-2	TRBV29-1	CSVGGTAWNTGELFF
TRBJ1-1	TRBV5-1	CASSPPFENTEAFF
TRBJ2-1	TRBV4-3	CASSQEYGSYNEQFF
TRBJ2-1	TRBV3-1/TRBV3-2	CASSQGAGGLYNEQFF
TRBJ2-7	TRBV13	CASSSTDRLAGSHEQYF
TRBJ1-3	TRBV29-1	CSVDEGLGSGNTIYF
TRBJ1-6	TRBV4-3	CASSQVSGGLNSPLHF
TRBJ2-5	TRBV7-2	CASTRPSGGIQETQYF
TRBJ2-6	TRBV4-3	CASSQRGANVLTF
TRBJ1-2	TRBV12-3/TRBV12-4	CASSGGPYGYTF
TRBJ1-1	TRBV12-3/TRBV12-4	CASSPGQDTEAFF
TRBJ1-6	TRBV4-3	CASSQRALLGGSPLHF
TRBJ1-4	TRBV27	CASSREFGLGGEKLFF
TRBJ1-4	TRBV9	CASSGLQLKFVEKLFF
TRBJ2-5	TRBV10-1	CASSESGLGETQYF
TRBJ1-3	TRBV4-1	CASSQVAGNTIYF
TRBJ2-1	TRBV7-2	CASAVDVSYNEQFF